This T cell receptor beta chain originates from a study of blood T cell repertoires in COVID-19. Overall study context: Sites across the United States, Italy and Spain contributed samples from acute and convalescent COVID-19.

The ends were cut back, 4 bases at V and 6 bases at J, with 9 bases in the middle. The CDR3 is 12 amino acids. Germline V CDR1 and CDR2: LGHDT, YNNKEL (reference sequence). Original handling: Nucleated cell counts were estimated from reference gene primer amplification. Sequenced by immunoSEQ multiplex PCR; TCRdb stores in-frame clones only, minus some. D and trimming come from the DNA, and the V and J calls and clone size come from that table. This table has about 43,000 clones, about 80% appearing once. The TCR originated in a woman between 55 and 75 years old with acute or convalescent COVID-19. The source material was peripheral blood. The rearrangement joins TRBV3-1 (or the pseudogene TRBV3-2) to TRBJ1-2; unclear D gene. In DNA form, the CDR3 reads TGTGCCAGCAGCCTCGGAGGCGATGGCTACACCTTC. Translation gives CASSLGGDGYTF.